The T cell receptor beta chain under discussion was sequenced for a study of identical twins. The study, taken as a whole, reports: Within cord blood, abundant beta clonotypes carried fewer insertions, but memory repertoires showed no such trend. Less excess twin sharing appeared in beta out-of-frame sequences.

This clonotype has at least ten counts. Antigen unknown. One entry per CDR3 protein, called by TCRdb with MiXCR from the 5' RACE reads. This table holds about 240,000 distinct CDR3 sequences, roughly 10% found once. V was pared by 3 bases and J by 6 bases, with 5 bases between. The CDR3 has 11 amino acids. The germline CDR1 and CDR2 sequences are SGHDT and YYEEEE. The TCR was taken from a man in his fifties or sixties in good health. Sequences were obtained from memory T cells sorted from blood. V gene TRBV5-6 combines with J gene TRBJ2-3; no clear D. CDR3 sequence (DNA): TGTGCCAGCAGCTACGCGGATACGCAGTATTTT. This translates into CASSYADTQYF.